This TCR beta chain is drawn from a study of T cells expressing NK-cell markers. Background on the study: Sorted CD3+CD56-NKG2C+, CD3+CD56+NKG2C- and CD3+CD56+NKG2C+ T cells were the source of the TCR beta repertoires. Eight donors were sequenced, seven testing HCMV-seropositive and one testing seronegative.

TCRdb reprocessed the 5' RACE reads and keeps a single row for each CDR3 protein, giving no DNA. The sample holds about 460,000 distinct CDR3 sequences. Sequenced sample: blood T cells: a sorted CD56 or NKG2C T cell subset, CD4+ or CD8+ T cells, or bulk PBMC T cells (not recorded which). The receptor's source is a woman aged 45-65 years in good health.

CDR3 region: CASTRTSSTDTQYF. The chain joins TRBV12-3 or TRBV12-4 to TRBJ2-3; without DNA, the TCRdb call of TRBD2 cannot be checked. This CDR3 is built from 14 residues.